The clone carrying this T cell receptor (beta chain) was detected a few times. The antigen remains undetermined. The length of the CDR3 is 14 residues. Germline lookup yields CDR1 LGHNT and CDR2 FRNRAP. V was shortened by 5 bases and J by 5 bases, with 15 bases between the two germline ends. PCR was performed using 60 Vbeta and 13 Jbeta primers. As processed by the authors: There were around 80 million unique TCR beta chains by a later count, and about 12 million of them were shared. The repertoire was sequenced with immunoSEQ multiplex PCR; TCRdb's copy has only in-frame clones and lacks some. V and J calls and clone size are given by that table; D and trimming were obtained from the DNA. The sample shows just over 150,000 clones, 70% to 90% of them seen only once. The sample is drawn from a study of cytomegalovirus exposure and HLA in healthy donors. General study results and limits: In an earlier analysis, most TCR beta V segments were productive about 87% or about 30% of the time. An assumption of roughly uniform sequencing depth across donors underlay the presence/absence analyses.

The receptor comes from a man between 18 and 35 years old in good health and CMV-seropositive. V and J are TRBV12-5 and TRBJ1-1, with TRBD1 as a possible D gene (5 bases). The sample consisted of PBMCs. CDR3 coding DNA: TGTGCTAGTGGTCCGGACCCGGGGGTAACTGAAGCTTTCTTT. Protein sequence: CASGPDPGVTEAFF.